This T cell receptor beta chain is from a study of persistence of HIV-infected CD4 T cells. Across the study: Median time on suppressive ART was seven to nine years. Findings and caveats of the study: The rare CMV-responding cells with HIV-1 proviruses were not separately TCR-sequenced. Compared with CD3/CD28-stimulated cells, CMV- and Gag-responding cells showed lower TCRbeta richness. Antigen-responding cells were enriched for degenerate expanded CDR3beta sequences.

Comments on this clone: Its cognate antigen is unknown.

The libraries were made with immunoSEQ version 4 in survey mode. Assay: immunoSEQ multiplex PCR; the TCRdb copy retains only in-frame clones and omits some. This table has under 40,000 clones, approximately 70% appearing once. Germline CDR1 reads SGHTA; CDR2 reads FQGNSA. The CDR3 contains 17 residues. Unmatched junction bases numbered 18, after V lost 7 bases and J lost 8 bases. The stimulus was an HIV-1 Gag 15-mer peptide pool, 1 ug/peptide/mL. Sorting selected CD4+ T cells upregulating both CD40 ligand and CD69. The TCR sequence derives from an adult man with HIV who was CMV-seropositive. The chain joins TRBV7-2 to TRBJ2-2, with TRBD2 matching over 8 bases. The specimen comprised CD4+ T cells sorted from PBMCs after roughly 18-hour stimulation, sampled from a patient who received antiretroviral therapy. The CDR3 nucleotides read TGTGCCAGCACCCCTTCGATCGGGGCGGGGGGTATAGGGGAGCTGTTTTTT. Translating gives CASTPSIGAGGIGELFF.